This T cell receptor (beta chain) was recovered during a study of T cells after yellow fever vaccination. Notes on the study in general: Once the booster was given, most primary-vaccination clones reappeared, at 95% to 97% for CD4 and 85% to 90% for CD8.

In TCRdb, the 5' RACE reads were re-called with MiXCR into one record per CDR3 protein. Here the sample spans about 580,000 distinct CDR3 sequences, less than 20% being singletons. This clonotype appeared a few times. The antigen remains undetermined. J gave up 0 bases and V 6 bases, and 5 bases lay outside the gene matches. CDR3 length: 15 amino acids. Germline V gene lookup returns CDR1 SNHLY and CDR2 FYNNEI. This TCR was sampled from a man between 18 and 35 years old who received the YFV17D yellow fever vaccine. The genes are TRBV2 and TRBJ1-5, with 7 bases identical to TRBD1. Sample: PBMCs, taken about 5 days after the first yellow fever vaccination. CDR3 amino acids: CASSLDRSSNQPQHF. CDR3 nucleotide sequence: TGTGCCAGCAGCCTGGACAGGAGTAGCAATCAGCCCCAGCATTTT.